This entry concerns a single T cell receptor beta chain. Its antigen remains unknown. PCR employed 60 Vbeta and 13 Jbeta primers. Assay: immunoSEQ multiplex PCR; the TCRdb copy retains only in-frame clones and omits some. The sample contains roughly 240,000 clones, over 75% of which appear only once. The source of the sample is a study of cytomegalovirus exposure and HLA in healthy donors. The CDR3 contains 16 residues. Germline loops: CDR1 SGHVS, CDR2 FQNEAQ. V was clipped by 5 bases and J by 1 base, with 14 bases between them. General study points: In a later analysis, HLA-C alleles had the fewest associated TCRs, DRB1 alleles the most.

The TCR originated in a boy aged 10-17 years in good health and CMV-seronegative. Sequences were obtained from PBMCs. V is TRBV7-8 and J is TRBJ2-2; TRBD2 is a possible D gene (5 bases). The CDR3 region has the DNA TGTGCCAGCAGCGCCGTTAAGCGGAGGAACACCGGGGAGCTGTTTTTT. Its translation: CASSAVKRRNTGELFF.